These 9 T cell receptor beta chains were all obtained from the same sample, sequenced in a study of blood T cell repertoires in COVID-19. This table comes from immunoSEQ multiplex PCR, and its TCRdb copy is limited to in-frame clones, with some not included. The sample lists more than 95,000 clones, 75% to 90% occurring once. The sample taken for sequencing was peripheral blood. These receptors came from a human donor in a cohort sampled during active COVID-19.

This chain joins TRBV11-2 and TRBJ1-1, with unresolved D. The CDR3 is 13 amino acids. Germline CDR1 and CDR2: SGHAT and FQNNGV. V was cut by 4 bases and J by 3 bases, with 9 bases left in between. This chain's CDR3 is CASSYTRDTEAFF. DNA of the CDR3: TGTGCCAGCAGCTATACCCGGGACACTGAAGCTTTCTTT.

This chain joins TRBV2 and TRBJ1-4; 7 bases fit TRBD1. Germline V gene lookup returns CDR1 SNHLY and CDR2 FYNNEI. The CDR3 consists of 14 residues. The ends lost 6 bases at V and 7 bases at J; junction bases unmatched: 8. DNA for the CDR3: TGTGCCAGCAGCCCCCCGGACAGGTCTGAAAAACTGTTTTTT. Protein product: CASSPPDRSEKLFF.

This rearrangement joins TRBV7-9 to TRBJ1-1, with D hard to call. Germline V gene sequence: CDR1 SEHNR, CDR2 FQNEAQ (reference sequence). V lost 3 bases and J 4 bases, leaving 12 bases between the germline ends. The CDR3 covers 14 residues. DNA for the CDR3: TGTGCCAGCAGCTTTGTCTTCCCGGGCACTGAAGCTTTCTTT. Translated, it gives CASSFVFPGTEAFF.

This sequence joins TRBV9 and TRBJ1-1; TRBD1 matches at 7 bases. The CDR3 sequence is 15 residues long. J gave up 1 base and V 4 bases, and 7 bases lay outside the gene matches. Germline-derived CDR1 and CDR2 are SGDLS and YYNGEE. The CDR3 DNA is TGTGCCAGCAGCTTCCAACAGGGGTCGAACACTGAAGCTTTCTTT. It is translated as CASSFQQGSNTEAFF. Together with reference TRBV9 and TRBJ1-1, the CDR3 gives the full variable domain: DSGVTQTPKHLITATGQRVTLRCSPRSGDLSVYWYQQSLDQGLQFLIQYYNGEERAKGNILERFSAQQFPDLHSELNLSSLELGDSALYFCASSFQQGSNTEAFFGQGTRLTVV.

V gene TRBV6-2 or TRBV6-3 combines with J gene TRBJ1-1; a possible D gene is TRBD1 (5 bases). The CDR3 spans 17 residues. Trimming pared 2 bases from V and 3 bases from J, leaving 19 bases between. Looked up from germline, CDR1 is MNHEY and CDR2 is SVGEGT. The CDR3 DNA sequence: TGTGCCAGCAGTTACCCTCCCCCGGGGGGTCTGGACACTGAAGCTTTCTTT. It is translated as CASSYPPPGGLDTEAFF.

The V gene is TRBV6-5, the J gene TRBJ2-3; D might be TRBD2 (5 bases). This CDR3 is built from 13 residues. V was pared by 8 bases and J by 1 base, with 10 bases between. Germline V gives CDR1 MNHEY, CDR2 SVGAGI. Written as DNA, the CDR3 is TGTGCCAGCGCAATGCGGGGCACAGATACGCAGTATTTT. Amino acid sequence: CASAMRGTDTQYF.

V usage is TRBV11-2 and J usage is TRBJ2-1, with 8 positions matching TRBD2. Germline V gene data show CDR1 as SGHAT and CDR2 as FQNNGV. The CDR3 is 16 amino acids. The junction had 12 bases not matched to a gene; V was cut back by 5 bases and J by 6 bases. CDR3 nucleotides: TGTGCCAGCAGCCCACGGACTAGCCCAAGCTTCAATGAGCAGTTCTTC. Amino acid sequence: CASSPRTSPSFNEQFF.

CDR3 in amino acids: CASSPGTGLAGELFF. The CDR3 bases are TGTGCCAGTAGTCCCGGGACAGGGTTGGCCGGGGAGCTGTTTTTT. This rearrangement joins TRBV19 to TRBJ2-2; 9 bases match TRBD1. Looked up from germline, CDR1 is LNHDA and CDR2 is SQIVND (reference sequence). The CDR3 consists of 15 residues. Trimming cost V 5 bases and J 6 bases; bases outside gene matches: 7.

This chain joins TRBV5-6 and TRBJ1-2; D may be TRBD1 (6 bases). The CDR3 is 18 residues long. V was clipped by 4 bases and J by 7 bases, with 29 bases between them. Germline V gives CDR1 SGHDT, CDR2 YYEEEE. The CDR3 spells CASSRTKRDRGRGGGYTF. CDR3 nucleotide sequence: TGTGCCAGCAGCCGAACTAAACGGGACCGGGGCCGAGGGGGTGGCTACACCTTC.